This T cell receptor (beta chain) came from a study of identical twins. General study findings and limits: Compared with unrelated sharing, twin-shared out-of-frame alpha sequences had more low-probability sequences. Recombination models fit unrelated individuals' TCR alpha sharing but underestimated twins'.

After template switching added a universal primer site, the resulting cDNA carried unique molecular identifiers. From the 5' RACE reads, TCRdb called clonotypes with MiXCR, one entry per CDR3 protein. In the table there are under 250,000 distinct CDR3 sequences, 7.5% of which are singletons. This clonotype was detected only a few times. No antigen is known for it. V was clipped by 0 bases and J by 1 base, with 12 bases between them. There are 16 residues in the CDR3. Germline CDR1 MNHEY, CDR2 SMNVEV (reference sequence). These data were likewise used in another study, on yellow fever vaccine responses in identical twins.

The chain has TRBV27 and TRBJ2-5; no clear D gene. Source material: CD8+ T cells sorted from blood. The receptor was derived from a woman aged 18-30 years in good health. The CDR3 region has the DNA TGTGCCAGCAGTTTATCAGGGCCCTCTTTCCAAGAGACCCAGTACTTC. This sequence encodes CASSLSGPSFQETQYF.